These 4 T cell receptor beta chains were all obtained from the same sample, sequenced in a study of shared clonotypes between healthy human individuals. Sequenced by immunoSEQ multiplex PCR; TCRdb stores in-frame clones only, minus some. The sample yields over 2 million clones, about nine tenths seen once. Sequences were obtained from naive CD4+ T cells from PBMCs. Subset meaning: CD45RA+ positively selected. Every receptor here comes from a man younger than 30 in good health. Some clones in this sample may be carry-over from other donors' samples.

The chain couples TRBV5-1 to TRBJ2-5; D is uncertain. Between the trimmed V and J ends, which lost 4 bases and 5 bases, there was a span of 18 bases. The CDR3 totals 15 residues. Germline lookup yields CDR1 SGHRS and CDR2 YFSETQ. DNA of the CDR3: TGCGCCAGCAGCCTTCGGGCTCTCCTGGGGGAGACCCAGTACTTC. Encoded protein: CASSLRALLGETQYF.

The CDR3 DNA sequence: TGTGCCAGCAGCTTAGCCCGACGTAGCGGGAGGGCCCAGCCTAGCACAGATACGCAGTATTTT. This codes for CASSLARRSGRAQPSTDTQYF. This chain links TRBV7-8 with TRBJ2-3; 11 bases are shared with TRBD2. CDR1 is SGHVS, CDR2 FQNEAQ, per germline. The CDR3 contains 21 residues. Trimming at V came to 0 bases and at J to 0 bases, leaving 14 bases not matched to a gene.

This clone was seen a single time. The chain carries TRBV28 and TRBJ1-2; no clear D. The CDR3 is 13 residues long. V lost 3 bases and J 6 bases, leaving 11 bases between the germline ends. The germline V gene encodes CDR1 MDHEN and CDR2 SYDVKM. CDR3 loop: CASSFQNRNGYTF. The CDR3 DNA is TGTGCCAGCAGTTTTCAGAACAGAAATGGCTACACCTTC.

This sequence joins TRBV28 and TRBJ2-7; tentative D call: TRBD2 (6 bases). CDR3 size: 15 residues. V was trimmed by 6 bases and J by 3 bases, leaving 18 bases between them. Germline V CDR1 and CDR2: MDHEN, SYDVKM. For the CDR3, the DNA is TGTGCCAGCAGAGCGGTAGGGACTGGGGGCTACGAGCAGTACTTC. Translating gives CASRAVGTGGYEQYF.